Sequencing of this TCR beta chain was carried out in a study of blood T cell repertoires in COVID-19. V lost 5 bases and J lost 5, with 17 bases in between. This CDR3 is built from 15 residues. CDR1 SGHAT and CDR2 FQNNGV come from the germline V gene. Produced via immunoSEQ multiplex PCR; TCRdb's table is partial and in-frame only. The sample has hundreds of thousands of clones; roughly 80% are singletons. The chain carries TRBV11-2 and TRBJ2-3; maybe TRBD2 (5 bases). The receptor was derived from a man at least 80 years old with acute or convalescent COVID-19. Sequences were obtained from peripheral blood. Here the CDR3 reads CASSDSPGDVDTQYF. The CDR3 DNA reads as TGTGCCAGCAGCGATAGCCCCGGGGATGTAGATACGCAGTATTTT. Combining the CDR3 with reference TRBV11-2 and TRBJ2-3 gives the whole variable domain EAGVAQSPRYKIIEKRQSVAFWCNPISGHATLYWYQQILGQGPKLLIQFQNNGVVDDSQLPKDRFSAERLKGVDSTLKIQPAKLEDSAVYLCASSDSPGDVDTQYFGPGTRLTVL.